This T cell receptor beta chain was obtained from a study of CD8+ T cells in alopecia areata. Across the study: Tofacitinib dosing lasted 6 to 18 months, which was then followed by 6 months off drug. Study-wide findings and caveats: During tofacitinib treatment, many expanded lesional clones remained in scalp and blood.

Stated treatment: oral pan-JAK inhibitor, 5-10 mg twice daily. Isolation of CD4+ and CD8+ T cells from PBMCs was achieved by sorting. V gave up 0 bases and J gave up 6 bases, with 17 bases separating them. Germline CDR1 and CDR2: LGHNA and YNFKEQ. The CDR3 loop spans 17 amino acids. Sequencing used cDNA as its template, made by extracting RNA and reverse transcribing it. The table came from immunoSEQ multiplex PCR; TCRdb's copy has only in-frame clones and leaves some out. The sample carries 75,000 to 85,000 clones, around 66% recorded once. A remark on this clone: Its specificity is unknown.

This TCR came from a human donor with alopecia areata. Sequencing used CD8+ T cells sorted from blood, obtained at week 24, from a patient treated with tofacitinib. The V and J genes are TRBV4-2 and TRBJ2-2, with TRBD2 as a possible D gene (6 bases). In nucleotides, the CDR3 is TGTGCCAGCAGCCAAGAGGGACTCCCAACACTCGCCGGGGAGCTGTTTTTT. It translates to CASSQEGLPTLAGELFF.